Shown below are 8 T cell receptor beta chains from a single sample sequenced in a study of molecular identifiers for immune sequencing clone quantification. One entry per CDR3 protein, called by TCRdb with MiXCR from the PCR reads. Altogether about 60,000 distinct CDR3 sequences are present, under 20% being singletons, with the ten largest covering roughly 1.5%. Sequenced: naive CD8+ T cells from blood, with Jurkat cell RNA spiked in. This sample's subset: FACS-sorted CD8+CD4-CCR7+CD45RA+ naive T cells. These receptors were taken from a human donor in good health. Some libraries in this study had Jurkat cell RNA spiked in.

Notes on this clonotype: The final CDR3 position lacks the conserved phenylalanine or tryptophan, pointing to a likely read error. The chain has TRBV30 and TRBJ2-7, with 12 positions matching TRBD2. Looked up from germline, CDR1 is GTSNPN and CDR2 is SVGIG (reference sequence). The CDR3 loop spans 17 amino acids. CDR3: CAWRAGLAGTLLYGQYL. The CDR3 DNA follows: TGTGCCTGGAGGGCTGGACTAGCGGGAACTTTGCTCTACGGGCAGTACCTC.

V is TRBV5-1 and J is TRBJ2-1; D is ambiguous. CDR1 SGHRS and CDR2 YFSETQ come from the germline V gene. Trimming removed 0 bases from V and 12 bases from J, with 10 bases in between. The CDR3 spans 12 residues. CDR3 sequence (DNA): TGCGCCAGCAGCTTGGTCGGTGAGCTGCAGTTCTTC. This codes for CASSLVGELQFF.

In this sample, this clonotype turned up many times. The chain carries TRBV12-3 or TRBV12-4 and TRBJ2-7, with D hard to call. This CDR3 has 13 residues. Trimming left V 2 bases short and J 1 base short, with 6 bases between. The CDR3 region has the DNA TGTGCCAGCAGTTTAAACCCTTCCTACGAGCAGTACTTC. It translates to CASSLNPSYEQYF.

This clonotype was counted many times. The chain carries TRBV28 and TRBJ2-5, with 7 bases matching TRBD1. This CDR3 is built from 16 residues. CDR1 MDHEN and CDR2 SYDVKM come from the germline V gene. V dropped 5 bases and J dropped 3; count of bases not matched to a gene: 12. In DNA form, the CDR3 reads TGTGCCAGCAGTCGAGACAGGGTACGGGGCGAAGAGACCCAGTACTTC. Translating it yields CASSRDRVRGEETQYF.

This clonotype was counted ten times or more. This chain connects TRBV27 to TRBJ2-7; D not resolved. V gave up 6 bases and J gave up 2 bases, with 14 bases separating them. The V gene's germline CDR1 is MNHEY and CDR2 SMNVEV (reference sequence). The CDR3 length is 14 residues. CDR3 coding DNA: TGTGCCAGCAGAGGCAACCCGAGCCCCTACGAGCAGTACTTC. Protein sequence: CASRGNPSPYEQYF.

A word on this clonotype: One base away lies a much larger clone, so this may be a sequencing read error. This rearrangement joins TRBV24-1 to TRBJ2-1; no firm D call. This CDR3 has 19 amino acids. Germline V gene data show CDR1 as KGHDR and CDR2 as SFDVKD. The CDR3 DNA follows: TGTGCCACCAGTGACGACTTCCAACATCCTAGGGCCCAGTCCAATGGGCAGTTCTTC. It translates to CATSDDFQHPRAQSNGQFF.

This clonotype was counted only a few times. V usage is TRBV6-5 and J usage is TRBJ2-1; possibly TRBD1 or TRBD2 for D (5 bases each). The length of the CDR3 is 15 residues. CDR1 is MNHEY, CDR2 SVGAGI, per germline. V was clipped by 2 bases and J by 1 base, with 9 bases between them. The CDR3 sequence is CASSYGAGSYNEQFF. CDR3 coding DNA: TGTGCCAGCAGTTACGGGGCGGGTTCCTACAATGAGCAGTTCTTC.

This clonotype has a count of ten or more. The chain uses TRBV10-3 and TRBJ2-1; possible D gene TRBD1, 6 bases. This CDR3 region has 15 residues. V dropped 2 bases and J dropped 8 bases, with 16 bases sitting between them. Per the germline V gene, CDR1 is ENHRY and CDR2 is SYGVKD. CDR3 bases: TGTGCCATCAGTGAGAGAAATCAGGGGAAGGATGAGCAGTTCTTC. Its translation: CAISERNQGKDEQFF.